This T cell receptor (beta chain) was sequenced for a study of siplizumab effects on memory and regulatory T cells. Findings and limits, study-wide: The alloresponse seemed to draw substantially on naive T cells, which appeared more diverse than memory cells. Of the proliferating CD4+ or CD8+ clones, roughly 75-95% lacked a naive or memory phenotype that could be assigned. Left unconfirmed was the suppressive function of proliferating Tregs from siplizumab cultures.

This CDR3 has 16 residues. Per germline, CDR1 MGHRA and CDR2 YSYEKL. Trimming removed 1 base from V and 3 bases from J, with 12 bases in between. Points on this clone: The antigen remains undetermined.

Data came from immunoSEQ multiplex PCR; TCRdb stores just in-frame clones and leaves some out. This table holds some 100,000 clones, roughly 93% found once. The TCR sequence derives from a human donor in good health. The sequenced sample consisted of non-Treg CD4+ T cells sorted from blood. The chain carries TRBV4-1 and TRBJ2-2, with D maybe TRBD2 (5 bases). The CDR3 sequence is CASSQGLADYTGELFF. The DNA of the CDR3 is TGCGCCAGCAGCCAAGGGCTGGCGGACTACACCGGGGAGCTGTTTTTT.